This TCR beta chain was retrieved from a study of OX40 agonist ivuxolimab in advanced cancers. This clone was recorded only once. Per the germline V gene, CDR1 is SGHRS and CDR2 is YFSETQ. The V and J ends lost 4 bases and 0 bases, in that order; junction bases with no gene match: 4. The CDR3 is 15 amino acids. Measured with immunoSEQ multiplex PCR; TCRdb has only the in-frame clones, and not every one. Of fewer than 90,000 clones listed, approximately 83% are singletons. Sequenced material: CD4+ or CD8+ T cells sorted from blood, taken in a trial of the OX40 agonist ivuxolimab. This TCR derives from an adult with an advanced solid tumor such as melanoma, head and neck, liver or kidney cancer. The chain joins TRBV5-1 to TRBJ2-1; 7 nucleotides align to TRBD1. The CDR3: CASSTDRPSYNEQFF. The CDR3 DNA follows: TGCGCCAGCAGCACGGACAGGCCCTCCTACAATGAGCAGTTCTTC.